The 6 T cell receptor beta chains given below trace back to one sample, sequenced in a study of cytomegalovirus exposure and HLA in healthy donors. Amplification used 60 Vbeta primers and 13 Jbeta primers. The assay was immunoSEQ multiplex PCR, and TCRdb's table has in-frame clones only and misses some. The top ten clones hold around 7% of a sample with about 93,000 clones, about four fifths of them seen once. Sequenced input: PBMCs. These receptor sequences come from a man aged 25-45 years in good health and CMV-seronegative.

The J gene is TRBJ2-1, the V gene TRBV28; D unclear. The CDR3 loop spans 16 amino acids. V lost 7 bases and J 5 bases, leaving 21 bases between the germline ends. CDR1 and CDR2 (germline): MDHEN, SYDVKM. CDR3 in amino acids: CASKTPRQLVNNEQFF. The CDR3 bases are TGTGCCAGCAAAACCCCGCGGCAGCTAGTAAACAATGAGCAGTTCTTC.

The chain links TRBV5-1 to TRBJ2-1; possibly TRBD2 for D (6 bases). Trimming shortened V by 0 bases and J by 12 bases, and 10 bases separated the two germline ends. The CDR3 is 12 amino acids. CDR1 and CDR2 from the germline V gene are SGHRS and YFSETQ. This CDR3 is CASSLVGGGQFF. As DNA, the CDR3 is TGCGCCAGCAGCTTGGTGGGAGGAGGGCAGTTCTTC.

The rearrangement uses TRBV2 and TRBJ2-5, with TRBD1 identical over 10 bases. The germline CDR1 and CDR2 sequences are SNHLY and FYNNEI. This CDR3 has 13 residues. Unmatched junction bases numbered 3, after V lost 8 bases and J lost 3 bases. The CDR3 sequence: CASAGTGEETQYF. CDR3 nucleotides: TGTGCCAGCGCGGGGACAGGGGAAGAGACCCAGTACTTC.

The V gene is TRBV7-6, the J gene TRBJ2-4; the D gene is possibly TRBD1 (5 bases). Trimming left V 0 bases short and J 3 bases short, with 9 bases between. The germline V gene encodes CDR1 SGHVS and CDR2 FNYEAQ. This CDR3 has 15 residues. Here the CDR3 reads CASSLAATGKNIQYF. DNA for the CDR3: TGTGCCAGCAGCTTAGCAGCCACAGGCAAAAACATTCAGTACTTC.

The count of this clone is one. Here the CDR3 reads CASSPPRYQETQYF. As DNA, the CDR3 is TGTGCCAGCAGCCCCCCTAGATACCAAGAGACCCAGTACTTC. The chain carries TRBV5-6 and TRBJ2-5; unclear D gene. V was pared by 4 bases and J by 0 bases, with 10 bases between. CDR1 is SGHDT, CDR2 YYEEEE, per germline. This CDR3 has 14 amino acids.

This chain uses TRBV27 with TRBJ2-1; possible D gene TRBD2, 7 bases. The CDR3 has 14 amino acids. In germline, CDR1 is MNHEY, CDR2 SMNVEV (reference sequence). The V and J ends lost 0 bases and 9 bases respectively, with 12 bases between them. CDR3 in amino acids: CASSLSGGLGEQFF. CDR3 nucleotide sequence: TGTGCCAGCAGTTTATCGGGGGGGCTTGGTGAGCAGTTCTTC.